This entry is about one T cell receptor (beta chain). Its antigen is currently unknown. This specimen belongs to a study of graft-versus-host responses after intestinal transplantation. Overall study context: Tacrolimus and steroids were given for around 3 years to all recipients after anti-thymocyte globulin induction.

Regarding the study as a whole: GvH clones detected in recipient marrow included some appearing first in ileum or blood.

The CDR3 covers 16 residues. V lost 0 bases to trimming and J lost 7 bases, with 13 bases between them. CDR1 is MGHRA and CDR2 is YSYEKL in the germline V gene. TCRdb's copy holds only in-frame clones and misses some; the assay was immunoSEQ multiplex PCR. Counted here are 150,000 or so clones, over 90% occurring once; the ten biggest clones make up about 0.18%. The TCR sequence derives from a human donor who received an intestinal transplant. This chain uses TRBV4-1 with TRBJ1-6; D not certain. The sequencing here drew on unstimulated CD4+ T cells sorted from spleen or lymph node cells, taken before intestinal transplant. CDR3 sequence: CASSQDPSPWNSPLHF. CDR3 DNA sequence: TGCGCCAGCAGCCAAGACCCCAGCCCGTGGAATTCACCCCTCCACTTT.